This note documents a single TCR beta chain sequence. The data stem from a study of blood T cell repertoires in COVID-19. At the level of the study: The cDNA or gDNA used as material had been derived from T cells, B-cell-depleted T cells, or PBMCs.

Methods used by the authors: Using reference gene primer amplification, nucleated cell counts were estimated. Method: immunoSEQ multiplex PCR; TCRdb's copy keeps in-frame clones and lacks some. V and J calls and clone size follow that table, whereas D and trimming were derived from the DNA. The sample has approximately 150,000 clones; 87% are singletons. J was trimmed by 2 bases and V by 6 bases; bases with no gene match: 4. Germline V CDR1 and CDR2: WNHNN, SYGVQD (reference sequence). The CDR3 has 15 amino acids. This chain links TRBV10-1 with TRBJ2-5; 12 nucleotides line up with TRBD2. The sequence derives from a human donor with acute COVID-19. The donor label of this sample is uncertain. What was sequenced was PBMCs or T cells enriched from blood (not recorded which). CDR3 in DNA: TGCGCCAGCAGACTACTAGCGGGGGGTCAAGAGACCCAGTACTTC. This codes for CASRLLAGGQETQYF.